The next 17 T cell receptor beta chains were all read from a single sample in a study of cytomegalovirus exposure and HLA in healthy donors. Amplification used 60 Vbeta primers and 13 Jbeta primers. Assay used: immunoSEQ multiplex PCR; TCRdb lists only in-frame clones, some missing. The sample table includes roughly 50,000 clones. Input material: PBMCs. The receptors originated from a female donor in good health and CMV-seronegative.

V gene TRBV30 combines with J gene TRBJ1-2; TRBD1 agrees at 12 bases. The germline CDR1 and CDR2 sequences are GTSNPN and SVGIG (reference sequence). This CDR3 has 14 amino acids. Germline trimming cut 6 bases from V and 4 bases from J; bases unmatched to any gene: 6. CDR3 sequence reads: CACPGTGGAYGYTF. CDR3 coding DNA: TGTGCCTGCCCAGGGACAGGGGGCGCCTATGGCTACACCTTC.

The J gene is TRBJ1-1, the V gene TRBV6-5; 9 positions match TRBD1. Germline V gives CDR1 MNHEY, CDR2 SVGAGI. The CDR3 is made up of 14 amino acids. With 4 bases clipped from V and 8 bases from J, the junction kept 8 bases outside the gene matches. The CDR3 region is CASSSQGAGAEAFF. As DNA, the CDR3 is TGTGCCAGCAGTTCACAGGGGGCCGGTGCCGAAGCTTTCTTT.

As DNA, the CDR3 is TGTGCCTGGAGCGTGGACAGAAATTCACCCCTCCACTTT. It is translated as CAWSVDRNSPLHF. J is TRBJ1-6 and V is TRBV30, with a tentative D call TRBD1 (6 bases). CDR3 length: 13 residues. The V gene lost 3 bases and the J gene lost 7 bases, with 10 bases spanning the gap. Germline V gives CDR1 GTSNPN, CDR2 SVGIG (reference sequence).

The chain employs TRBV30 and TRBJ2-5; maybe TRBD2 (5 bases). From germline, CDR1 is GTSNPN and CDR2 SVGIG (reference sequence). The CDR3 length is 14 residues. Deletions cut 3 bases from V and 5 bases from J, with 16 bases between. In nucleotides, the CDR3 is TGTGCCTGGAGGGTGAGAGGGTCAATGGAGACCCAGTACTTC. Translating it yields CAWRVRGSMETQYF.

The chain joins TRBV27 to TRBJ1-4; a possible D gene is TRBD1 (5 bases). The V gene's germline CDR1 is MNHEY and CDR2 SMNVEV (reference sequence). The CDR3 runs to 16 residues. Trimming shortened V by 3 bases and J by 7 bases, and 18 bases separated the two germline ends. CDR3 in amino acids: CASSFGGRAGSEKLFF. CDR3 sequence (DNA): TGTGCCAGCAGTTTCGGGGGAAGGGCGGGTTCTGAAAAACTGTTTTTT.

The V and J genes are TRBV19 and TRBJ2-2; 7 nucleotides agree with TRBD1. There are 16 residues in the CDR3. Germline loops: CDR1 LNHDA, CDR2 SQIVND (reference sequence). After removal of 6 bases from V and 3 bases from J, the junction contained 10 bases not matched to a gene. CDR3 region: CASSLDRSPDTGELFF. In nucleotides, the CDR3 is TGTGCCAGTAGCCTGGACAGGTCTCCCGACACCGGGGAGCTGTTTTTT. The entire variable domain, with the rest obtained from reference TRBV19 and TRBJ2-2, is as follows: DGGITQSPKYLFRKEGQNVTLSCEQNLNHDAMYWYRQDPGQGLRLIYYSQIVNDFQKGDIAEGYSVSREKKESFPLTVTSAQKNPTAFYLCASSLDRSPDTGELFFGEGSRLTVL.

The V gene is TRBV19, the J gene TRBJ1-1; D may be TRBD1 (6 bases). CDR3 size: 16 residues. V was trimmed by 5 bases and J by 3 bases, leaving 19 bases between them. Germline assignment: CDR1 LNHDA and CDR2 SQIVND (reference sequence). The CDR3 region is CASSRPDRPWDTEAFF. The CDR3 DNA sequence: TGTGCCAGTAGTCGGCCCGACAGGCCCTGGGACACTGAAGCTTTCTTT.

The chain joins TRBV29-1 to TRBJ1-2, with TRBD1 matching over 7 bases. With 8 bases clipped from V and 7 bases from J, the junction kept 10 bases outside the gene matches. The CDR3 has 12 residues. Germline V CDR1 and CDR2: SQVTM, ANQGSEA. Here the CDR3 DNA reads TGCAGCACATCGACAGGGTCTGGTGGCTACACCTTC. Its translation is CSTSTGSGGYTF.

The J gene is TRBJ1-1, the V gene TRBV6-5, with TRBD1 matching 7 bases. Germline values: CDR1 MNHEY, CDR2 SVGAGI. Trimming removed 5 bases from V and 4 bases from J; junction bases left unmatched: 4. The CDR3 is 13 amino acids. The CDR3 DNA reads as TGTGCCAGCAGTCTACAGGGGCGCACTGAAGCTTTCTTT. This encodes CASSLQGRTEAFF.

The gene calls are TRBV29-1 and TRBJ1-2; D remains ambiguous. CDR3 length: 10 residues. V lost 7 bases and J 6 bases, leaving 9 bases between the germline ends. Germline V gives CDR1 SQVTM, CDR2 ANQGSEA. The CDR3 DNA is TGCAGCGCCCGGGAGGATGGCTACACCTTC. It encodes CSAREDGYTF.

The CDR3 sequence: CASSVAVRGTQYF. In DNA form, the CDR3 reads TGTGCCAGCAGCGTAGCAGTGAGGGGGACGCAGTATTTT. V is TRBV9 and J is TRBJ2-3; weak D call: TRBD1 (6 bases). Germline lookup yields CDR1 SGDLS and CDR2 YYNGEE. The CDR3 has 13 residues. V was shortened by 0 bases and J by 9 bases, with 11 bases between the two germline ends.

The J gene is TRBJ2-1, the V gene TRBV4-1, with 8 bases fitting TRBD2. V trimming: 3 bases; J trimming: 4 bases; junction bases outside the gene matches: 8. Germline values: CDR1 MGHRA, CDR2 YSYEKL. The CDR3 loop spans 16 amino acids. CDR3 in amino acids: CASSQPGTRRYNEQFF. The CDR3 DNA sequence: TGCGCCAGCAGCCAGCCCGGGACTAGGAGATACAATGAGCAGTTCTTC.

The chain joins TRBV7-8 to TRBJ1-1; no clear D gene. Germline CDR1 SGHVS, CDR2 FQNEAQ. Trimming shortened V by 1 base and J by 1 base, and 4 bases separated the two germline ends. The CDR3 is made up of 13 amino acids. This chain's CDR3 is CASSLDRNTEAFF. In DNA form, the CDR3 reads TGTGCCAGCAGCTTAGACAGGAACACTGAAGCTTTCTTT.

The chain uses TRBV27 and TRBJ1-2; D call uncertain. Germline V CDR1 and CDR2: MNHEY, SMNVEV (reference sequence). V was clipped by 5 bases and J by 3 bases, with 4 bases between them. There are 11 residues in the CDR3. CDR3 nucleotide sequence: TGTGCCAGCAGTCCCGACTATGGCTACACCTTC. Amino acids: CASSPDYGYTF.

V and J are TRBV5-1 and TRBJ2-1; possible D gene TRBD1, 5 bases. The germline gives CDR1 SGHRS, CDR2 YFSETQ. This CDR3 is 13 amino acids long. V dropped 4 bases and J dropped 4 bases, with 9 bases sitting between them. The CDR3 reads CASSADTYNEQFF. The CDR3 bases are TGCGCCAGCAGCGCGGACACTTACAATGAGCAGTTCTTC.

V is TRBV5-1 and J is TRBJ2-7; 9 bases align to TRBD1. V lost 5 bases to trimming and J lost 0 bases; unmatched junction nucleotides: 3. CDR3 length equals 14 residues. CDR1 SGHRS and CDR2 YFSETQ come from the germline V gene. CDR3 nucleotide sequence: TGCGCCAGCAGGGGACAGGGAAGCTCCTACGAGCAGTACTTC. Residues: CASRGQGSSYEQYF.

The rearrangement joins TRBV18 to TRBJ2-7, with 10 bases fitting TRBD1. There are 15 residues in the CDR3. Germline CDR1 and CDR2: KGHSH and LQKENI. V dropped 3 bases and J dropped 1; count of bases not matched to a gene: 3. CDR3 sequence (DNA): TGTGCCAGCTCACCGGGACAGGGGAGGTCCTACGAGCAGTACTTC. It codes for CASSPGQGRSYEQYF.